This TCR beta chain was captured in a study of cytomegalovirus exposure and HLA in healthy donors. Study outcomes and limitations: The study recorded some 160 TCR beta chains that were cytomegalovirus-associated. Association with HLA alleles at 0.05 false discovery rate was found for around 17,000 TCR beta sequences in a later analysis. Previously analyzed data showed that most TCR beta V segments were productive at a frequency of about 87% or about 30%.

The PCR was carried out with 60 Vbeta primers and 13 Jbeta primers. Clones were read by immunoSEQ multiplex PCR, and TCRdb kept only the in-frame ones, dropping some. The table includes about 160,000 clones, approximately 78% detected once. To note about this clone: What it binds is unknown.

CDR1 is MNHNS and CDR2 is SASEGT in the germline V gene. The length of the CDR3 is 13 residues. J lost 5 bases, V lost 4 bases, and 3 bases had no gene match. This chain links TRBV6-1 with TRBJ2-5; the match to TRBD1 covers 8 bases. The source is a male donor in good health and CMV-seronegative. Sequencing used PBMCs. For the CDR3, the DNA is TGTGCCAGCAGTGGACAGGGGCTGGAGACCCAGTACTTC. Its translation: CASSGQGLETQYF.